The sequence of this T cell receptor (beta chain) was determined in a study of spatial heterogeneity in lung cancer. On the study more broadly: Every unique TCR and UMI combination, on average, appeared more than ten times in raw reads. Findings of the study overall: Expanded intratumoral alpha and beta TCR counts tracked tumor mutation counts. Nonsynonymous mutations, ubiquitous and regional, were tracked respectively by counts of ubiquitous and regional expanded TCRs.

This clonotype has a count of ten or more. Antigen specificity is unknown. Every molecule of TCR cDNA had its own unique molecular identifier. In TCRdb, the 5' RACE reads were re-called with MiXCR into one record per CDR3 protein. Of tens of thousands of distinct CDR3 sequences listed, about 4.9% are singletons. Time point given: sample taken at primary tumor resection. Donation came from 70 or so patients with untreated early-stage non-small cell lung cancer. The length of the CDR3 is 17 residues. J was trimmed by 5 bases and V by 4 bases; bases with no gene match: 12. Germline V CDR1 and CDR2: KGHDR, SFDVKD.

Sequences were derived from lung tumor tissue, sampled at surgery. The clonotype comes from a male donor with early-stage non-small cell lung cancer. This sequence joins TRBV24-1 and TRBJ2-3; TRBD1 matches 9 bases. CDR3 sequence reads: CATSDKGGGTGKDTQYF. CDR3 sequence (DNA): TGTGCCACCAGTGACAAAGGTGGCGGGACAGGGAAAGATACGCAGTATTTT.